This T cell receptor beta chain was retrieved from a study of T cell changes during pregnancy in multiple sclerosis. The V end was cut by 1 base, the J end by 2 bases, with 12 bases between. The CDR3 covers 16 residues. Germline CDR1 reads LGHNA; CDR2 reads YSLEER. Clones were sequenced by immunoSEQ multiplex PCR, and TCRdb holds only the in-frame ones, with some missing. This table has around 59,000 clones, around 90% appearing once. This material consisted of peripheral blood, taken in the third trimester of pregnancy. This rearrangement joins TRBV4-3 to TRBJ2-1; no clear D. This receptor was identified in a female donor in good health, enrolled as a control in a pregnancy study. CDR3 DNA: TGCGCCAGCAGCCAAGGTTTGAGTAGTCCCTACAATGAGCAGTTCTTC. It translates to CASSQGLSSPYNEQFF.